This entry lists 8 T cell receptor beta chains sequenced from one sample in a study of T cells in Graves' hyperthyroidism and ophthalmopathy. The TCR beta CDR3 regions underwent amplification using RNA transcripts as the source. A set of HTBI primers served as the primers for a first-round RT-PCR of the TCR CDR3. From the multiplex PCR reads, TCRdb called clonotypes with MiXCR, one entry per CDR3 protein. There are 450,000 to 500,000 distinct CDR3 sequences in the sample; approximately 22% occur only once, and under 55% lies in the top ten. The sequencing input was blood. The receptors were gathered from a woman in her 70s with Graves' ophthalmopathy.

This clonotype was counted between two and nine times. V usage is TRBV2 and J usage is TRBJ1-2; D possibly corresponds to TRBD1 (5 bases). The CDR3 has 11 amino acids. Trimming removed 7 bases at V and 3 bases at J, with 6 bases between. Germline-derived CDR1 and CDR2 are SNHLY and FYNNEI. CDR3 loop: CASNRHYGYTF. The CDR3 nucleotides are TGTGCCAGCAACAGGCACTATGGCTACACCTTC.

This clonotype was seen repeatedly, ten times or more. The chain is built from TRBV2 and TRBJ2-7; D is possibly TRBD2 (6 bases). Trimming stripped 1 base from V and 2 bases from J, with 6 bases between. This CDR3 is built from 13 residues. Germline V gives CDR1 SNHLY, CDR2 FYNNEI. In DNA, the CDR3 is TGTGCCAGCAGTGAAGGGACTACCTACGAGCAGTACTTC. It specifies CASSEGTTYEQYF.

This chain connects TRBV20-1 to TRBJ2-1; D call uncertain. V lost 6 bases, J lost 9 bases, and 12 bases lay in between. There are 11 residues in the CDR3. CDR1 and CDR2 (germline): DFQATT, SNEGSKA (reference sequence). The CDR3 DNA follows: TGCAGTGCCGCCTTTTTTGGTGAGCAGTTCTTC. It specifies CSAAFFGEQFF.

V and J are TRBV19 and TRBJ2-2; 11 bases match TRBD2. Germline loops: CDR1 LNHDA, CDR2 SQIVND (reference sequence). The CDR3 length is 16 residues. Trimming took 7 bases from V and 5 from J; bases not matched to a gene: 9. The CDR3 DNA is TGTGCCAGTACAATCAAAACTAGCGGGAGAACCGGGGAGCTGTTTTTT. Translated, it gives CASTIKTSGRTGELFF.

The genes are TRBV7-8 and TRBJ1-2; 7 nucleotides agree with TRBD1. The CDR3 is 15 amino acids. Germline V lookup: CDR1 SGHVS, CDR2 FQNEAQ. Unmatched junction bases numbered 13, after V lost 5 bases and J lost 7 bases. The CDR3 nucleotides are TGTGCCAGCAGCCCCTCCGCGAGGGGGCAAGCTGGCTACACCTTC. Its protein product is CASSPSARGQAGYTF.

This chain links TRBV7-3 with TRBJ1-2; 9 nucleotides align to TRBD1. V lost 6 bases and J lost 4; bases outside the gene matches: 6. Germline-derived CDR1 and CDR2 are SGHTA and FQGTGA. The CDR3 sequence is 14 residues long. In DNA form, the CDR3 reads TGTGCCAGCAGTCCTCGGACAGGGGTCTATGGCTACACCTTC. As protein: CASSPRTGVYGYTF.

The chain employs TRBV20-1 and TRBJ1-2; 12 bases are a match to TRBD1. Unmatched junction bases numbered 14, after V lost 5 bases and J lost 4 bases. The CDR3 runs to 17 residues. Germline CDR1 and CDR2: DFQATT and SNEGSKA (reference sequence). The chain's CDR3 is CSAGPGQGARFGYGYTF. DNA of the CDR3: TGCAGTGCTGGACCGGGACAGGGGGCGCGTTTTGGCTATGGCTACACCTTC.

V is TRBV19 and J is TRBJ2-1, with TRBD2 matching 9 bases. The CDR3 has 15 amino acids. Germline CDR1 and CDR2: LNHDA and SQIVND (reference sequence). After removal of 3 bases from V and 8 bases from J, the junction contained 8 bases not matched to a gene. The CDR3 DNA sequence: TGTGCCAGTAGTATTACTAGCGGGCCGGCGGATGAGCAGTTCTTC. Protein sequence: CASSITSGPADEQFF.